This paragraph covers one T cell receptor beta chain sequence. CDR3 length: 13 residues. Germline V gene data show CDR1 as SGHRS and CDR2 as YFSETQ. The ends were cut back, 4 bases at V and 8 bases at J, with 15 bases in the middle. The data were taken from a study of Ad26.COV2.S vaccination and SARS-CoV-2 variants. Study at large: A participant enrolled in the COV1001 Ad26.COV2.S trial arm provided the sample. Dosing was one shot or two shots 56 days apart.

Some clones are missing from TCRdb's copy, which holds only in-frame ones; the method was immunoSEQ multiplex PCR. Here the sample spans about 380,000 clones, roughly 80% being singletons. The treatment is: 15 to 20 received Ad26.COV2.S at low or high dose, single or two shots; several received placebo; per-sample allocation not given. Following the first vaccine or placebo injection, samples were taken on day 63. Spike of the Wuhan-strain SARS-CoV-2 was expressed by an Ad26 vector, which formed the vaccine. Sequenced here: peripheral blood, sampled in a trial of Ad26.COV2.S vaccine versus placebo. The TCR was taken from a person between 18 and 65 years old who received the Ad26.COV2.S COVID-19 vaccine or a placebo. The rearrangement uses TRBV5-1 and TRBJ1-1; D is unclear. The CDR3 DNA sequence: TGCGCCAGCAGCCATCCCTCCGGAGGGGAAGCTTTCTTT. Its protein is CASSHPSGGEAFF. The variable domain in full, completed from reference TRBV5-1 and TRBJ1-1, reads KAGVTQTPRYLIKTRGQQVTLSCSPISGHRSVSWYQQTPGQGLQFLFEYFSETQRNKGNFPGRFSGRQFSNSRSEMNVSTLELGDSALYLCASSHPSGGEAFFGQGTRLTVV.